The 19 T cell receptor beta chains given below trace back to one sample, sequenced in a study of tumor-infiltrating lymphocytes in primary liver carcinoma. cDNA specific to TCR beta was made from about 0.45 ug of total RNA, with a constant-region primer employed for priming. A slightly modified ARM-PCR protocol with three nested multiplex PCR rounds produced these TCR beta libraries. In the first two PCR rounds, TRBV1-TRBV30 forward primers were paired with a C-beta reverse primer, and each round lasted nine to ten cycles. TCRdb independently ran MiXCR on the multiplex PCR reads; one entry per CDR3 protein. The sample lists 150,000 to 200,000 distinct CDR3 sequences, around 81% occurring once. The source material, 20-30 mg of unsorted bulk tissue, was used to co-extract RNA and DNA. Sequenced material: tumor tissue from primary liver carcinoma. These receptor sequences come from a man aged 40-49 years with primary liver carcinoma and hepatitis B virus infection.

This clonotype turned up a few times. A much larger clone lies a single base off, so this may be a read error. The CDR3 loop is CAWSPGQEADTGELFF. The CDR3 DNA is TGTGCCTGGAGTCCCGGACAGGAGGCTGACACCGGGGAGCTGTTTTTT. V and J are TRBV30 and TRBJ2-2; 7 positions match TRBD1. The germline CDR1 and CDR2 sequences are GTSNPN and SVGIG (reference sequence). Trimming at V came to 2 bases and at J to 3 bases, leaving 9 bases not matched to a gene. This CDR3 region has 16 residues.

Notes on this clonotype: Its ends do not fully match the called genes, so a read error is possible. This chain links TRBV29-1 with TRBJ2-3; 7 nucleotides agree with TRBD2. The CDR3 runs 14 residues. Per the germline V gene, CDR1 is SQVTM and CDR2 is ANQGSEA. CDR3 DNA: TGCAACGTTGAGACTAGCCTTATCACAGATACACAGTATTTT. Its translation: CNVETSLITDTQYF.

This clonotype was observed a handful of times. This sequence joins TRBV11-3 and TRBJ2-1; D gene ambiguous. This CDR3 region has 14 residues. V was clipped by 1 base and J by 5 bases, with 9 bases between them. Germline V gene lookup returns CDR1 SGHNT and CDR2 YENEEA. The CDR3 sequence: CASSLGAMNNEQFF. CDR3 DNA sequence: TGTGCCAGCAGCTTAGGCGCCATGAACAATGAGCAGTTCTTC.

The V gene is TRBV6-2 or TRBV6-3, the J gene TRBJ2-5; D gene ambiguous. This CDR3 contains 15 residues. Germline CDR1 is MNHEY and CDR2 is SVGEGT. The CDR3 region has the DNA TGTACCAACAGACGGCCCGAGACCCAACAAGAGACCCAGTACTTC. This translates into CTNRRPETQQETQYF.

Worth noting for this clonotype: A read error may produce the germline difference seen at one junction end. The chain couples TRBV6-2 or TRBV6-3 to TRBJ1-5; D not resolved. The germline V gene has CDR1 MNHEY and CDR2 SVGEGT. The CDR3 totals 14 residues. In DNA form, the CDR3 reads TGTGCCGGCAGTAATAGGCCAAGGGTTCAGCCCCAGCATTTT. This sequence encodes CAGSNRPRVQPQHF.

In the case of this clonotype: A read error may produce the germline difference seen at one junction end. The V and J genes are TRBV4-1 and TRBJ2-7; TRBD1 matches 9 bases. The CDR3 spans 17 residues. The germline V gene has CDR1 MGHRA and CDR2 YSYEKL. CDR3 protein: CANSQELGTGFGYEQYF. For the CDR3, the DNA is TGCGCCAACAGCCAAGAGCTCGGGACAGGGTTTGGATACGAGCAGTACTTC.

Concerning this clonotype itself: Mismatch with germline at one junction end may stem from a read error. The CDR3, as DNA: TGTGTCAGCTGTGAAGAGGGACAACGGGGCTACTTC. Amino acid sequence: CVSCEEGQRGYF. This chain joins TRBV6-1 and TRBJ2-5, with D possibly matching TRBD1 (6 bases). CDR1 is MNHNS and CDR2 is SASEGT in the germline V gene. CDR3 length equals 12 residues.

About this clonotype itself: A junction end diverges from the germline sequence, so it may reflect a read error. The V gene is TRBV11-1, the J gene TRBJ2-3; D tentatively reads TRBD1 or TRBD2 (5 bases each). Germline V CDR1 and CDR2: SGHAT, FQDESV (reference sequence). The CDR3 runs 19 residues. In DNA, the CDR3 is TGTGCCGGCAGCTCTGGGGGAAGCTCTGTTGGAGTCCACACAGATACGCAGTATTTT. Translated: CAGSSGGSSVGVHTDTQYF.

Concerning this clonotype itself: Sequence at one end of the junction differs from germline and may be a read error. This chain links TRBV7-9 with TRBJ1-1, with 10 bases aligning to TRBD1. CDR1 and CDR2 from the germline V gene are SEHNR and FQNEAQ (reference sequence). CDR3 size: 16 residues. The CDR3, as DNA: TGTGCCAACAGCCCCCGGGGGACAGGGGAAATCACTGAAGCTTTCTTT. Residues: CANSPRGTGEITEAFF.

Only one count was recorded for this clonotype. The germline gene is not matched at one end of the junction; a read error may be the cause. This chain connects TRBV7-9 to TRBJ2-1, with a possible D match to TRBD1 (5 bases). The CDR3 sequence is 13 residues long. The germline V gene has CDR1 SEHNR and CDR2 FQNEAQ (reference sequence). The CDR3 is CASSLEAGLEHFF. CDR3 DNA: TGTGCCAGCAGCCTAGAGGCAGGGTTGGAGCACTTCTTC.

For this clonotype: A read error may account for a junction end that differs from germline. The chain combines TRBV10-3 with TRBJ1-2, with D possibly being TRBD1 (6 bases). Germline loops: CDR1 ENHRY, CDR2 SYGVKD. The CDR3 is 14 residues long. The DNA for the CDR3 is TGTGCCATCAATGAAACAGGGCTGAGCTATGGTTACACCTTC. Amino acids: CAINETGLSYGYTF.

This chain links TRBV28 with TRBJ2-1; 10 nucleotides align to TRBD1. Germline V gene sequence: CDR1 MDHEN, CDR2 SYDVKM. After removal of 9 bases from V and 0 bases from J, the junction contained 23 bases not matched to a gene. CDR3 length: 21 residues. The CDR3 region is CASSLFRGQGSIPSSYNEQFF. The CDR3 DNA is TGTGCCAGTAGCCTATTCCGGGGACAGGGGTCCATCCCTAGCTCCTACAATGAGCAGTTCTTC.

V and J are TRBV6-1 and TRBJ1-4; no firm D call. The ends were cut back, 6 bases at V and 9 bases at J, with 17 bases in the middle. This CDR3 is built from 14 residues. Germline CDR1 and CDR2: MNHNS and SASEGT. This CDR3 is CASREKEIGKKLFF. The CDR3 nucleotides are TGTGCCAGCAGGGAAAAAGAAATTGGGAAAAAACTGTTTTTT.

Comments on this clonotype: The missing conserved phenylalanine or tryptophan at the end of this CDR3 makes a read error likely. The chain is built from TRBV11-1 and TRBJ2-3; D gene unclear. CDR3 length equals 13 residues. The germline V gene has CDR1 SGHAT and CDR2 FQDESV (reference sequence). The CDR3 coding sequence is TGTACCAGCAGTTTTATTGGTACAGATACGCAGTATCTT. This gives the protein CTSSFIGTDTQYL.

This clonotype appeared a single time. The chain is built from TRBV6-2 or TRBV6-3 and TRBJ2-2; the match to TRBD2 covers 7 bases. The germline gives CDR1 MNHEY, CDR2 SVGEGT. The CDR3 contains 13 residues. CDR3 nucleotide sequence: TGTGATAGCAGCTGGACTAGAACCGGGGAGCTGTTTTTT. Protein product: CDSSWTRTGELFF.

To note about this clonotype: Compared with germline, one end of the junction differs, possibly owing to a read error. The J gene is TRBJ2-6, the V gene TRBV6-1, with a possible D match to TRBD1 (6 bases). This CDR3 region has 16 residues. CDR1 and CDR2 (germline): MNHNS, SASEGT. CDR3 amino acids: CASTEQGMAGANVLTF. In DNA, the CDR3 is TGTGCCAGCACTGAACAGGGTATGGCAGGGGCCAACGTCCTGACTTTC.

Concerning this clonotype: One end of the junction does not line up with germline, which may come from a read error. The chain uses TRBV29-1 and TRBJ2-1; D may be TRBD2 (5 bases). Germline values: CDR1 SQVTM, CDR2 ANQGSEA. The length of the CDR3 is 14 residues. The CDR3 loop is CSGVGSGSYNEQFF. CDR3 in DNA: TGCAGCGGGGTGGGGAGCGGCTCCTACAATGAACAGTTCTTC.

In the case of this clonotype: One end of the junction varies from germline; a read error may be responsible. V usage is TRBV28 and J usage is TRBJ2-6, with no clear D. The germline V gene encodes CDR1 MDHEN and CDR2 SYDVKM. The CDR3 has 18 amino acids. The CDR3 DNA reads as TGTGCCAGCAGCAGGAGTGAGAACGTCCTCTCTGGGGTCAACGTCCTGATTTTC. This encodes CASSRSENVLSGVNVLIF.

The V and J genes are TRBV5-1 and TRBJ2-3, with 8 nucleotides matching TRBD1. The CDR3 totals 16 residues. CDR1 is SGHRS, CDR2 YFSETQ, per germline. The V and J ends lost 5 bases and 2 bases, in that order; junction bases with no gene match: 10. CDR3 sequence (DNA): TGCGCCAGCAGTCCCGGCCGGGACAGGTCCACAGATACGCAGTATTTT. This sequence encodes CASSPGRDRSTDTQYF.